This T cell receptor (beta chain) derives from a study of T cells in Graves' hyperthyroidism and ophthalmopathy. The source material, RNA transcripts, was used to amplify TCR beta CDR3 regions. Initially, a first-round RT-PCR of the TCR CDR3 employed the HTBI primer set. TCRdb reprocessed the multiplex PCR reads via MiXCR and lists one record per CDR3 protein. The sample records 200,000 to 250,000 distinct CDR3 sequences, roughly 17% being singletons. The patients, who ranged from 18 to 65 in age, presented with newly diagnosed hyperthyroidism lasting under 2 months. Diagnostic decisions used clinical symptoms, serum thyroxine and TRAb, thyroid ultrasound and orbital computed tomography. The PBMCs had their origin in roughly 9.8 ml of fresh peripheral blood. This clonotype was seen repeatedly, ten times or more. Germline assignment: CDR1 DFQATT and CDR2 SNEGSKA (reference sequence). V lost 6 bases and J lost 5; bases outside the gene matches: 5. The CDR3 is made up of 15 amino acids.

The chain couples TRBV20-1 to TRBJ2-1; the match to TRBD2 covers 15 bases. The clonotype comes from a woman aged 50 to 65 with Graves' hyperthyroidism. The source material was blood. The CDR3 DNA reads as TGCAGTGCGGAGGGACTAGCGGGAGGCCACAATGAGCAGTTCTTC. As protein: CSAEGLAGGHNEQFF.